This T cell receptor (beta chain) was profiled in a study of T cell changes during pregnancy in multiple sclerosis. Per germline, CDR1 SGDLS and CDR2 YYNGEE. Trimming pared 0 bases from V and 4 bases from J, leaving 7 bases between. This CDR3 contains 14 residues. Here immunoSEQ multiplex PCR was the method, and the copy in TCRdb shows in-frame clones only, minus some. The sample includes 50,000 to 60,000 clones, approximately 90% of them seen just once. The rearrangement links TRBV9 to TRBJ2-2; no definite D call. This specimen was CD4+ T cells from peripheral blood mononuclear cells, taken in the first trimester of pregnancy. This TCR was sampled from a female donor with multiple sclerosis, enrolled in a pregnancy study. CDR3 in amino acids: CASSVVGSTGELFF. CDR3 nucleotide sequence: TGTGCCAGCAGCGTAGTCGGGTCCACCGGGGAGCTGTTTTTT.